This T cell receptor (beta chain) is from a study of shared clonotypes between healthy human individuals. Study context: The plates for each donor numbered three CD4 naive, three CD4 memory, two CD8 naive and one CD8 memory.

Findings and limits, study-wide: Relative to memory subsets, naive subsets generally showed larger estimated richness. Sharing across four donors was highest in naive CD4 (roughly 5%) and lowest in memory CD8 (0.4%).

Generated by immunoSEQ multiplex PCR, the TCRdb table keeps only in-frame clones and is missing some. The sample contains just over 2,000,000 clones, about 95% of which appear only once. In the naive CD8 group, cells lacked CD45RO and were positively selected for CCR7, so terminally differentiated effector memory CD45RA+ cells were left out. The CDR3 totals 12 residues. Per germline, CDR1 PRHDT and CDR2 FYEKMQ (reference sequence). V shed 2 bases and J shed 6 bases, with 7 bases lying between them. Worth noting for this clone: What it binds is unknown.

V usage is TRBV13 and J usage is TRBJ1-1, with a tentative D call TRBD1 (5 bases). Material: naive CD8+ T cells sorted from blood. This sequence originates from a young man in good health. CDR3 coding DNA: TGTGCCAGCAGCTTACAGGGCCCTGAAGCTTTCTTT. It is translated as CASSLQGPEAFF. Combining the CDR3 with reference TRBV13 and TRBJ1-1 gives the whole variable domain AAGVIQSPRHLIKEKRETATLKCYPIPRHDTVYWYQQGPGQDPQFLISFYEKMQSDKGSIPDRFSAQQFSDYHSELNMSSLELGDSALYFCASSLQGPEAFFGQGTRLTVV.